Sequencing of this TCR beta chain was carried out in a study of blood T cell repertoires in COVID-19. In regard to this clone: This same CDR3 is encoded by further DNA sequences in the sample.

The CDR3 runs to 13 residues. V lost 5 bases to trimming and J lost 5 bases, with 12 bases between them. The germline V gene encodes CDR1 SGHTA and CDR2 FQGNSA. Sequencing used immunoSEQ multiplex PCR; TCRdb keeps in-frame clones, though not all of them. Here the sample spans around 300,000 clones, approximately 90% being singletons. The sequenced sample consisted of peripheral blood. The genes are TRBV7-2 and TRBJ1-1; D possibly corresponds to TRBD1 (6 bases). This sequence originates from a woman aged 25 to 39 with COVID-19, enrolled during active disease. DNA for the CDR3: TGTGCCAGCAGCCTGCAGGGGTATACTGAAGCTTTCTTT. Its protein product is CASSLQGYTEAFF.